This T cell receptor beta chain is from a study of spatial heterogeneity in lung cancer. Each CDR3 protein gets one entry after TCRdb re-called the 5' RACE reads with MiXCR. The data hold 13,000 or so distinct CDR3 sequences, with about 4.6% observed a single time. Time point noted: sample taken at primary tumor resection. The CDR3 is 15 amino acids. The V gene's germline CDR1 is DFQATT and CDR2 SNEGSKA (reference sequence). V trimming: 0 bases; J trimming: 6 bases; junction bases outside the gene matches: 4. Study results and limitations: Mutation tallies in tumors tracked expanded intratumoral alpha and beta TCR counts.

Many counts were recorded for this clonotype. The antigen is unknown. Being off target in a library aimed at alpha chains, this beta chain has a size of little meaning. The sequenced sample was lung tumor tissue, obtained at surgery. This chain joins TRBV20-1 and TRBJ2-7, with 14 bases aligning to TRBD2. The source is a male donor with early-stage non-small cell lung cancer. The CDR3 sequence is CSARDRLAGGPEQYF. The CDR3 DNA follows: TGCAGTGCTAGAGATCGACTAGCGGGGGGGCCCGAGCAGTACTTC.